This TCR beta chain was observed in a study of T-cell memory formation after mild COVID-19. MiXCR, applied by TCRdb to the 5' RACE reads, yields one record per CDR3 protein. This table holds around 450,000 distinct CDR3 sequences, 20% found once. In germline, CDR1 is SGHRS, CDR2 YFSETQ. This CDR3 region has 11 residues. The V end was cut by 2 bases, the J end by 11 bases, with 7 bases between. The source is an adult woman who had mild COVID-19 (a few samples of this study predate the infection). Cell type and time point are not known. The sample taken for sequencing was PBMCs or a T cell subset sorted from them (not recorded which). The chain has TRBV5-1 and TRBJ1-4; no definite D call. CDR3 protein: CASSFGRKLFF. CDR3 nucleotide sequence: TGCGCCAGCAGCTTTGGGCGGAAACTGTTTTTT.